The 28 T cell receptor beta chains below come from one sample, sequenced in a study of T cells expressing NK-cell markers (dated by TCRdb to the early 2020s). Preparation of the library involved 5' RACE. Sequenced on an Illumina HiSeq 2000. TCRdb reanalyzed the reads, keeping one entry per CDR3 protein sequence and omitting DNA. This sample's records show about 140,000 distinct CDR3 sequences. More than 10% of the sample is held by the ten biggest clonotypes. Source material: blood T cells: a sorted CD56 or NKG2C T cell subset, CD4+ or CD8+ T cells, or bulk PBMC T cells (not recorded which). The origin of the receptors is a man between 18 and 29 years old in good health. Donor details come from another sample of the same person, matched by shared clones.

The chain has TRBV20-1 and TRBJ2-2. CDR3 length: 12 residues. The germline CDR1 and CDR2 sequences are DFQATT and SNEGSKA (reference sequence). The CDR3 sequence is CSARSGTGELFF.

The CDR3 loop is CASSYSPSSEQFF. This chain links TRBV6-2 or TRBV6-3 with TRBJ2-1; TCRdb outputs TRBD2, but without DNA this stays unchecked. CDR3 size: 13 residues. The germline V gene encodes CDR1 MNHEY and CDR2 SVGEGT.

This chain connects TRBV20-1 to TRBJ2-2; the TCRdb call, TRBD2, lacks DNA for checking. CDR3 length: 14 residues. CDR1 and CDR2 (germline): DFQATT, SNEGSKA (reference sequence). CDR3 protein: CSARKGRNTGELFF.

The chain employs TRBV7-2 and TRBJ2-1; TCRdb proposes TRBD1, but this gene call is untestable without DNA. The CDR3 is 17 amino acids. CDR1 and CDR2 (germline): SGHTA, FQGNSA. CDR3 amino acids: CASSLNPGQGNLDEQFF.

The chain joins TRBV21-1 to TRBJ1-1. TRBV21-1 is labeled a pseudogene. CDR3 size: 14 residues. The CDR3 sequence: CASSKGSSGAEAFF.

The chain carries TRBV5-6 and TRBJ2-3; the D call of TRBD2 rests on TCRdb alone, since no DNA is present to check it. The CDR3 sequence is 15 residues long. Looked up from germline, CDR1 is SGHDT and CDR2 is YYEEEE. This CDR3 is CASSLASGSPDTQYF.

This chain links TRBV27 with TRBJ1-1. CDR1 MNHEY and CDR2 SMNVEV come from the germline V gene (reference sequence). This CDR3 contains 15 residues. Here the CDR3 reads CASSLTRNKNTEAFF.

The chain couples TRBV4-1 to TRBJ1-1; as DNA is missing, the TRBD1 call by TCRdb cannot be tested. The CDR3 runs to 15 residues. CDR1 is MGHRA, CDR2 YSYEKL, per germline. The chain's CDR3 is CASSRGQGYDTEAFF.

CDR3 protein: CATDVGTGELFF. V usage is TRBV6-6 and J usage is TRBJ2-2. This CDR3 is 12 amino acids long. Germline CDR1 and CDR2: MNHNY and SVGAGI (reference sequence).

The rearrangement uses TRBV3-1 and TRBJ2-1; absent DNA, TCRdb's TRBD1 call cannot be checked. Germline V lookup: CDR1 LGHDT, CDR2 YNNKEL (reference sequence). CDR3 length: 15 amino acids. Here the CDR3 reads CASSPGDRVHNEQFF.

The V and J genes are TRBV10-2 and TRBJ2-1. The CDR3 loop spans 14 amino acids. Germline V lookup: CDR1 WSHSY, CDR2 SAAADI. The chain's CDR3 is CASTAIGVGYEQFF.

The rearrangement links TRBV7-2 to TRBJ2-2; there is no DNA to check the TCRdb D call of TRBD1. The CDR3 totals 14 residues. Germline CDR1 reads SGHTA; CDR2 reads FQGNSA. This chain's CDR3 is CASSPAPNTGELFF.

The V gene is TRBV7-9, the J gene TRBJ2-1; no DNA is available, so the TRBD1 call from TCRdb remains unchecked. Germline V gives CDR1 SEHNR, CDR2 FQNEAQ (reference sequence). The CDR3 is 12 residues long. The CDR3 reads CASSRPRDEQFF. The variable domain in full, with the rest retrieved from reference TRBV7-9 and TRBJ2-1, is DTGVSQNPRHKITKRGQNVTFRCDPISEHNRLYWYRQTLGQGPEFLTYFQNEAQLEKSRLLSDRFSAERPKGSFSTLEIQRTEQGDSAMYLCASSRPRDEQFFGPGTRLTVL.

The chain combines TRBV4-2 with TRBJ2-1; lacking DNA, the TRBD2 call made by TCRdb goes unchecked. The CDR3 has 15 amino acids. Germline CDR1 reads LGHNA; CDR2 reads YNFKEQ. This chain's CDR3 is CASSQGLAGVDEQFF.

The chain employs TRBV29-1 and TRBJ1-1; TCRdb lists TRBD1, though no DNA is available to test this call. CDR1 and CDR2 (germline): SQVTM, ANQGSEA. CDR3 length: 12 residues. CDR3 sequence: CSVRGRNTEAFF.

This sequence joins TRBV4-1 and TRBJ2-2; TCRdb's assignment of TRBD2 cannot be checked, as there is no DNA. The CDR3 is 17 residues long. In germline, CDR1 is MGHRA, CDR2 YSYEKL. CDR3 loop: CASSHRSSGMGTGELFF.

The gene calls are TRBV15 and TRBJ2-4; TCRdb's D call, TRBD1, is unchecked because there is no DNA. This CDR3 has 16 residues. From germline, CDR1 is LNHNV and CDR2 YYDKDF (reference sequence). The CDR3 reads CATSGLEGGAKNIQYF.

This sequence joins TRBV5-1 and TRBJ2-1; TCRdb names TRBD2, which stays unverified in the absence of DNA. Germline V gives CDR1 SGHRS, CDR2 YFSETQ. The CDR3 has 18 amino acids. CDR3 in amino acids: CASSLDSTSSGFYNEQFF.

The chain couples TRBV7-2 to TRBJ2-1. The germline CDR1 and CDR2 sequences are SGHTA and FQGNSA. This CDR3 has 16 amino acids. CDR3 residues: CASRDQPGASYNEQFF.

The chain combines TRBV18 with TRBJ2-2; checking the TCRdb D call of TRBD1 is not possible without DNA. Germline V gene lookup returns CDR1 KGHSH and CDR2 LQKENI. The CDR3 consists of 16 residues. The CDR3 sequence: CASSEMPDRGTGELFF.

The J gene is TRBJ2-7, the V gene TRBV5-1; TCRdb proposes TRBD2, but this gene call is untestable without DNA. This CDR3 spans 15 amino acids. The germline V gene has CDR1 SGHRS and CDR2 YFSETQ. The CDR3 protein is CASSPTSGSSYEQYF.

This rearrangement joins TRBV7-9 to TRBJ1-1; TCRdb returns TRBD1, unconfirmable since there is no DNA. CDR1 and CDR2 from the germline V gene are SEHNR and FQNEAQ (reference sequence). CDR3 length: 15 residues. The chain's CDR3 is CASSLQGTQNTEAFF.

The chain couples TRBV6-2 or TRBV6-3 to TRBJ2-1; without DNA, the TCRdb call of TRBD1 cannot be checked. The CDR3 is made up of 17 amino acids. Germline loops: CDR1 MNHEY, CDR2 SVGEGT. This CDR3 is CASSYSIWDSGGNEQFF.

V is TRBV11-2 and J is TRBJ2-2; with no DNA, the TCRdb D assignment of TRBD2 cannot be verified. CDR1 and CDR2 (germline): SGHAT, FQNNGV. The CDR3 totals 16 residues. CDR3 in amino acids: CASSSLAGPNTGELFF.

The rearrangement joins TRBV30 to TRBJ2-7; there is no DNA to check the TCRdb D call of TRBD2. The CDR3 extends over 14 amino acids. Germline loops: CDR1 GTSNPN, CDR2 SVGIG (reference sequence). CDR3: CAWSGTSGAYEQYF.

The chain recombines TRBV7-9 with TRBJ2-2; TCRdb's D call of TRBD1 is untestable without DNA. CDR3 length: 15 amino acids. Germline loops: CDR1 SEHNR, CDR2 FQNEAQ (reference sequence). The CDR3 loop is CASSLRRSGTGELFF.

The chain links TRBV6-5 to TRBJ2-7. Germline-derived CDR1 and CDR2 are MNHEY and SVGAGI. This CDR3 contains 13 residues. The CDR3 loop is CASSYSRNYEQYF.

This CDR3 reads CASSPGWNEQFF. The V call is TRBV23-1, the J call TRBJ2-1. TRBV23-1 falls under the ORF class, with uncertain function. This CDR3 region has 12 residues.